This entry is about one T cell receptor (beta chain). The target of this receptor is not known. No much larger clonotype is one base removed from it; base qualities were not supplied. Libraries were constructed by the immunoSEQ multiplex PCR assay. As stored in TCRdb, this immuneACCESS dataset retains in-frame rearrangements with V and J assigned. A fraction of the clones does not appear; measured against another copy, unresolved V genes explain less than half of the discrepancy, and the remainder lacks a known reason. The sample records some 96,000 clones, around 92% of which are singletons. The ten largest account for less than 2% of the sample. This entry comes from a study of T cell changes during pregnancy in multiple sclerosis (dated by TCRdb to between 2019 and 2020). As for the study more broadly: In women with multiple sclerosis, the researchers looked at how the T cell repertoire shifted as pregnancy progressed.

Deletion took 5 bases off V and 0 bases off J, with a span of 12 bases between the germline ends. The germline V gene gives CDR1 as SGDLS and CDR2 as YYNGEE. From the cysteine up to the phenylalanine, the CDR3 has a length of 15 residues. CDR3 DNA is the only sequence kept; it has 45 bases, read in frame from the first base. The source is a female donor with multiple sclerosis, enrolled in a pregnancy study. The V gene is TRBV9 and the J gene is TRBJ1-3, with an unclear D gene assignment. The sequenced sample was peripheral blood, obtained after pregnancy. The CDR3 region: CASSAHLSSGNTIYF. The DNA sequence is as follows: TGTGCCAGCAGTGCACACCTCTCCTCTGGAAACACCATATATTTT.